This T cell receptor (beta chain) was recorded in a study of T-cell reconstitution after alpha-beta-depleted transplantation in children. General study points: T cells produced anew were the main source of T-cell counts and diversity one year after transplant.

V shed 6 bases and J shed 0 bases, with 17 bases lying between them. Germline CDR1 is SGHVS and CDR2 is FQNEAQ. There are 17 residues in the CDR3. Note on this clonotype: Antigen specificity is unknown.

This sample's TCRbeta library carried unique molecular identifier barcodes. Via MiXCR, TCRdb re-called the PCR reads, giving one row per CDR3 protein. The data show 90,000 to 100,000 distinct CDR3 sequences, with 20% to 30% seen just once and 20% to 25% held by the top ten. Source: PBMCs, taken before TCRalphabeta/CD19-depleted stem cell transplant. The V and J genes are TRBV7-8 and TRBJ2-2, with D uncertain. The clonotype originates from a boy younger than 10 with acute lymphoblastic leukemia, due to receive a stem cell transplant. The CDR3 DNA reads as TGTGCCAGCAGTGTACCGACATCGGGCGCGAACACCGGGGAGCTGTTTTTT. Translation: CASSVPTSGANTGELFF.